This TCR beta chain was retrieved from a study of blood T cell repertoires in COVID-19. Looking at the study overall: Acute-phase and convalescent COVID-19 samples originated in the United States, Italy and Spain. PBMCs, B-cell-depleted T cells, or T cells provided the cDNA or gDNA that made up the material.

This clone was counted between two and nine times. Under the authors' procedure: Reference gene primer amplification gave nucleated cell count estimates. Sequencing used immunoSEQ multiplex PCR; TCRdb keeps in-frame clones, though not all of them. V, J and clone size derive from that table, while D and trimming were established from the DNA sequence. The sample has fewer than 250,000 clones, about 83% seen once; the top ten hold 4%. Germline CDR1 reads LGHNT; CDR2 reads FRNRAP. Trimming shortened V by 3 bases and J by 0 bases, and 8 bases separated the two germline ends. The CDR3 has 14 amino acids. The clonotype originates from a man over 45 with acute or convalescent COVID-19. The chain has TRBV12-5 and TRBJ1-1; no clear D gene. Sequenced input: peripheral blood. CDR3 amino acids: CASGFQKLNTEAFF. CDR3 DNA: TGTGCTAGTGGTTTCCAGAAATTGAACACTGAAGCTTTCTTT. The variable domain in full, with the rest retrieved from reference TRBV12-5 and TRBJ1-1, is DARVTQTPRHKVTEMGQEVTMRCQPILGHNTVFWYRQTMMQGLELLAYFRNRAPLDDSGMPKDRFSAEMPDATLATLKIQPSEPRDSAVYFCASGFQKLNTEAFFGQGTRLTVV.